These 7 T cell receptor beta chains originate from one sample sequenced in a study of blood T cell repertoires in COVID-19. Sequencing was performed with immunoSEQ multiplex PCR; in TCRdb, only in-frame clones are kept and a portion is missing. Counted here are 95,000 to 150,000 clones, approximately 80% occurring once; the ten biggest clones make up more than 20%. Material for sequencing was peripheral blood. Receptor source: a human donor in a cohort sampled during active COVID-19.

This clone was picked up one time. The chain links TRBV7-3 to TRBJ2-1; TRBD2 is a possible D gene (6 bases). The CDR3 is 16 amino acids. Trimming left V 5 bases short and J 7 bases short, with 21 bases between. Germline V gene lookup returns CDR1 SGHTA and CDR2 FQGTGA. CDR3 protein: CASSPPAGRERNEQFF. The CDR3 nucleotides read TGTGCCAGCAGCCCACCCGCCGGGAGAGAGCGAAATGAGCAGTTCTTC. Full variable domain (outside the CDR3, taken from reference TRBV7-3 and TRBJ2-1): GAGVSQTPSNKVTEKGKYVELRCDPISGHTALYWYRQSLGQGPEFLIYFQGTGAADDSGLPNDRFFAVRPEGSVSTLKIQRTERGDSAVYLCASSPPAGRERNEQFFGPGTRLTVL.

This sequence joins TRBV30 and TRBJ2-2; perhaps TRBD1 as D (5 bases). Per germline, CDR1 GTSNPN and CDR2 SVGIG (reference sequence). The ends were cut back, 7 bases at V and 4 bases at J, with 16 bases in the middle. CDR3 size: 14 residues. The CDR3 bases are TGTGCCTCAAGGTTGGCAGGGATCACCGGGGAGCTGTTTTTT. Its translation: CASRLAGITGELFF.

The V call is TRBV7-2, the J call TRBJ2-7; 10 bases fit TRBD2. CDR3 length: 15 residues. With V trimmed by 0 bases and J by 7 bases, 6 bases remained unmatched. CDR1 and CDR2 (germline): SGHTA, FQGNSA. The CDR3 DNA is TGTGCCAGCAGCTTAGCGCGGGCTAGCGGGAGTGAGCAGTACTTC. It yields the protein CASSLARASGSEQYF.

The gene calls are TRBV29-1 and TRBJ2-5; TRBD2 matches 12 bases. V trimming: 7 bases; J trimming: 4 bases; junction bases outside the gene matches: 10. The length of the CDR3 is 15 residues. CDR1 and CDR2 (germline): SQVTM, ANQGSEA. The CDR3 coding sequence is TGCAGCGCTAGACTAGCGGGAGACCTTGGAGAGACCCAGTACTTC. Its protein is CSARLAGDLGETQYF.

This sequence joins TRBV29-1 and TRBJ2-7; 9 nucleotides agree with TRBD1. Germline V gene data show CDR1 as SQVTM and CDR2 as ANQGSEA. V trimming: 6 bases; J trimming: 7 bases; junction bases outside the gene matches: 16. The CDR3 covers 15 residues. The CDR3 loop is CSVTRGTGNLREQYF. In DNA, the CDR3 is TGCAGCGTGACGCGGGGGACAGGGAACTTGAGGGAGCAGTACTTC.

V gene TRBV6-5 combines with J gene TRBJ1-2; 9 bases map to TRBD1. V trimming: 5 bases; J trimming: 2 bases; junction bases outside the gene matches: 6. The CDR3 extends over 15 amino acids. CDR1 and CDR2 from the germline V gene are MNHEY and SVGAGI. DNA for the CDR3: TGTGCCAGCAGTCTCGGACAGGGGAGGAACTATGGCTACACCTTC. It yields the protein CASSLGQGRNYGYTF.

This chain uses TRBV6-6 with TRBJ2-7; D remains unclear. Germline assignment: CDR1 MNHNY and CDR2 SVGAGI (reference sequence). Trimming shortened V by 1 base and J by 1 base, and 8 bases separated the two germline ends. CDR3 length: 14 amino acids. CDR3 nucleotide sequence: TGTGCCAGCAGTTACTATCTGGAGTCCTACGAGCAGTACTTC. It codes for CASSYYLESYEQYF.